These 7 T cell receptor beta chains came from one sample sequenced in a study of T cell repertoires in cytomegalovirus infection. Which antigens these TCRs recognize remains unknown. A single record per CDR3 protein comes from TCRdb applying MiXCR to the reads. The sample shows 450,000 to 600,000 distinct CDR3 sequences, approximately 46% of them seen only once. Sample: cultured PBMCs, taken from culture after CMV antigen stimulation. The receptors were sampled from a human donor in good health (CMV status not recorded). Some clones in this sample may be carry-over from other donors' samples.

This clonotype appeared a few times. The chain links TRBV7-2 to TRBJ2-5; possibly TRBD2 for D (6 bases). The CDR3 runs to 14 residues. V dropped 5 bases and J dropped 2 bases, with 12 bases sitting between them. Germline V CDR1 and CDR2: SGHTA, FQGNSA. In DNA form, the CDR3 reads TGTGCCAGCAGCAAGGGGCGGGAACAAGAGACCCAGTACTTC. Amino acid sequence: CASSKGREQETQYF.

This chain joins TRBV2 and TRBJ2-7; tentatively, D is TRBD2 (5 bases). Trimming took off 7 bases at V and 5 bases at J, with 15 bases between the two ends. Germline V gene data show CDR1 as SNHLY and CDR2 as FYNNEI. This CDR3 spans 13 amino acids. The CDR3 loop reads CASMEPNGNEQYF. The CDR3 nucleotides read TGTGCCAGCATGGAGCCTAACGGGAACGAGCAGTACTTC.

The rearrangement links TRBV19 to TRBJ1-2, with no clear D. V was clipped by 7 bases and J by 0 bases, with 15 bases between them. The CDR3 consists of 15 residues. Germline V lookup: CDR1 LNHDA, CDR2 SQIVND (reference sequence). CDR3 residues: CASTGRFISNYGYTF. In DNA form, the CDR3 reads TGTGCCAGTACGGGCCGATTTATATCTAACTATGGCTACACCTTC.

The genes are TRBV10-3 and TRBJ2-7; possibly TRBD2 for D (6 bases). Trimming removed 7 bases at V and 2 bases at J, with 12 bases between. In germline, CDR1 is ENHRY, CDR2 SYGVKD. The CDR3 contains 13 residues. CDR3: CAIKASETYEQYF. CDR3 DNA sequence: TGTGCCATCAAAGCTAGCGAAACCTACGAGCAGTACTTC.

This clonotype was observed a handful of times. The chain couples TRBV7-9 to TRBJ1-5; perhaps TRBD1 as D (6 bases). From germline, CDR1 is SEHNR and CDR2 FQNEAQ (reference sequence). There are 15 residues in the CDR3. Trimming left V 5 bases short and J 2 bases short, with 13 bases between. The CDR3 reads CASSLTGIGNQPQHF. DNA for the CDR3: TGTGCCAGCAGCCTGACAGGAATCGGCAATCAGCCCCAGCATTTT. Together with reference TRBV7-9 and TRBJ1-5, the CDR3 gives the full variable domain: DTGVSQNPRHKITKRGQNVTFRCDPISEHNRLYWYRQTLGQGPEFLTYFQNEAQLEKSRLLSDRFSAERPKGSFSTLEIQRTEQGDSAMYLCASSLTGIGNQPQHFGDGTRLSIL.

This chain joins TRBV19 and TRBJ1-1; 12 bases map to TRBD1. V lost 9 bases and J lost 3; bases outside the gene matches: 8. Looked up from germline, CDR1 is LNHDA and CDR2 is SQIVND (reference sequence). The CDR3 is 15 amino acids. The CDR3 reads CASQGQGARDTEAFF. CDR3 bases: TGTGCCAGCCAGGGACAGGGGGCGCGAGACACTGAAGCTTTCTTT.

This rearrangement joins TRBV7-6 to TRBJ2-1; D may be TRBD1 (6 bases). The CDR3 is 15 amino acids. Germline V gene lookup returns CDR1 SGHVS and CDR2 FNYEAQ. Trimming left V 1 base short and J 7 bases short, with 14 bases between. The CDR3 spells CASSLGGGPWNEQFF. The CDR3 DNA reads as TGTGCCAGCAGCTTAGGTGGGGGCCCGTGGAATGAGCAGTTCTTC.